The T cell receptor (beta chain) under discussion was sequenced for a study of blood T cell repertoires in COVID-19. Study-level information: The United States, Italy and Spain supplied acute and convalescent COVID-19 samples. T cells, B-cell-depleted T cells, or PBMCs supplied cDNA or gDNA.

As processed by the authors: By means of reference gene primer amplification, nucleated cell counts were estimated. Assay: immunoSEQ multiplex PCR; the TCRdb copy retains only in-frame clones and omits some. V and J calls and clone size come straight from that table; D and trimming were deduced from the DNA. The data hold about 130,000 clones, with approximately 80% observed a single time. The sample was peripheral blood. The TCR originated in an older woman with acute or convalescent COVID-19.

Here the CDR3 DNA reads TGTGCCAGCGGAAAAGGACAGGGGTACGGGAACACTGAAGCTTTCTTT. Translation: CASGKGQGYGNTEAFF. J is TRBJ1-1 and V is TRBV27; the match to TRBD1 covers 9 bases. The CDR3 covers 16 residues. The V gene's germline CDR1 is MNHEY and CDR2 SMNVEV (reference sequence). V gave up 8 bases and J gave up 1 base; unmatched junction bases: 11.